This T cell receptor beta chain was identified in a study of blood T cell repertoires in COVID-19. Study information: Samples representing acute and convalescent COVID-19 were sourced from the United States, Italy and Spain. The analysed material was cDNA or gDNA that came from T cells, B-cell-depleted T cells, or PBMCs.

In germline, CDR1 is MNHEY, CDR2 SVGEGT. This CDR3 contains 12 residues. V lost 2 bases and J lost 7, with 9 bases in between. Original data processing: Estimates of nucleated cell counts were drawn from the amplification of reference gene primers. Clones were read by immunoSEQ multiplex PCR, and TCRdb kept only the in-frame ones, dropping some. V, J and clone size are taken as reported in that table, and D and trimming were inferred from the DNA itself. The sample carries about 400,000 clones, over 75% recorded once. In terms of age and location, participants ranged from roughly 18 to 95 years and lived in about 25 US areas.

J is TRBJ2-7 and V is TRBV6-2 or TRBV6-3; D may be TRBD2 (5 bases). The receptor comes from a woman aged 25-40 years with acute COVID-19. The sample comprised PBMCs or T cells enriched from blood (not recorded which). The CDR3 DNA is TGTGCCAGCAGTTACACTAGTGTGGAGCAGTACTTC. It codes for CASSYTSVEQYF.